The text below deals with one TCR beta chain. This sample stems from a study of blood T cell repertoires in COVID-19. CDR3 length equals 14 residues. Trimming removed 0 bases at V and 10 bases at J, with 10 bases between. From germline, CDR1 is SGHDN and CDR2 FVKESK. Measured with immunoSEQ multiplex PCR; TCRdb has only the in-frame clones, and not every one. Of a few hundred thousand clones in the sample, 80% to 90% are singletons; the top ten hold roughly 4.8%. The sequenced material came from peripheral blood. The chain has TRBV14 and TRBJ1-6; D gene uncertain. The clonotype was recovered from a woman between 35 and 50 years old who had recovered from COVID-19. CDR3 nucleotide sequence: TGTGCCAGCAGCCAAGATTCGTCCGGGTCACCCCTCCACTTT. Translated: CASSQDSSGSPLHF.